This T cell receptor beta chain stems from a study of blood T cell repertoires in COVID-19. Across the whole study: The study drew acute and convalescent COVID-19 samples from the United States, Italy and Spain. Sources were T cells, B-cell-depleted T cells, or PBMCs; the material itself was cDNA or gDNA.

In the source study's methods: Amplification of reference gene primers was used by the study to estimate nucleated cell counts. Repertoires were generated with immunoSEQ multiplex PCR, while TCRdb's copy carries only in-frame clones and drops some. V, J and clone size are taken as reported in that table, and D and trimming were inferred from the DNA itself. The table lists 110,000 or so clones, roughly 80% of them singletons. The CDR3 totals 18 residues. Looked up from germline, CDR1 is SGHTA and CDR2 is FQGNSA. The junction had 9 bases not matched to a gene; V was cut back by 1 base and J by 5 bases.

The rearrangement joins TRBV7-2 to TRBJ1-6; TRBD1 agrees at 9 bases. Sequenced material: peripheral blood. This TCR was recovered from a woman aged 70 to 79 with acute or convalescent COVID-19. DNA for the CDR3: TGTGCCAGCAGCTTAGTGGGGAGACAGGGGGTAGATAATTCACCCCTCCACTTT. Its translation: CASSLVGRQGVDNSPLHF.